This is a list of T cell receptor beta chains from one sample in a study of PD-1 blockade in classical Hodgkin lymphoma. Clones were sequenced by immunoSEQ multiplex PCR, and TCRdb holds only the in-frame ones, with some missing. The data show tens of thousands of clones, approximately 77% seen once. The starting material was peripheral blood mononuclear cells (PBMCs), obtained before the fourth cycle of nivolumab. Receptor source: a human donor with classical Hodgkin lymphoma. CDR3s leave out the opening cysteine and the closing phenylalanine or tryptophan.

TRBJ2-2	TRBV5-5	ASSLAGTAYTGELF
TRBJ2-5	TRBV5-4	ASSRGTGEETQY
TRBJ1-6	TRBV6-5	ASSYSPTGGSLH
TRBJ1-5	TRBV6-5	ASSYRGGGQPQH
TRBJ2-7	TRBV14	ASSPHRAYEQY
TRBJ1-2	TRBV19	ASQRHHNYGYT
TRBJ1-1	TRBV30	AWNILTGAEAF
TRBJ2-7	TRBV6-6	ASSYARYAYEQY
TRBJ2-1	TRBV4-3	ASSPGQGRGNEQF
TRBJ2-1	TRBV7-2	ASSWKREGNVKF
TRBJ1-3	TRBV6-6	ASSYSGRPGNTIY
TRBJ2-5	TRBV7-9	ASSTQMETQY
TRBJ2-7	TRBV4-3	ASSRETGISSYEQY
TRBJ1-3	TRBV9	ASSVGSISGNTIY
TRBJ2-7	TRBV18	ASSPPGLAGGFTYEQY
TRBJ2-4	TRBV4-3	ASSQVIGGASIQY
TRBJ1-1	TRBV18	ASSRPGNTEAF
TRBJ1-3	TRBV4-3	ASSETGRGNTIY
TRBJ1-6	TRBV28	ASTTPQGVHSPLH
TRBJ2-6	TRBV5-6	ASKRAGANVLT
TRBJ2-7	TRBV19	ASSIPGYEQY
TRBJ1-1	TRBV7-9	ASSLGAGMNTEAF
TRBJ2-3	TRBV5-1	ASSLGVTSGGSDTQY
TRBJ1-3	TRBV9	ASSVFGGLSGNTIY
TRBJ1-1	TRBV19	ASRVVGQWNTEAF
TRBJ2-7	TRBV27	ASSLQGTSFYEQY
TRBJ1-5	TRBV28	ASSQQGSGNQPQH
TRBJ2-7	TRBV12-5	ASGYTPEQY